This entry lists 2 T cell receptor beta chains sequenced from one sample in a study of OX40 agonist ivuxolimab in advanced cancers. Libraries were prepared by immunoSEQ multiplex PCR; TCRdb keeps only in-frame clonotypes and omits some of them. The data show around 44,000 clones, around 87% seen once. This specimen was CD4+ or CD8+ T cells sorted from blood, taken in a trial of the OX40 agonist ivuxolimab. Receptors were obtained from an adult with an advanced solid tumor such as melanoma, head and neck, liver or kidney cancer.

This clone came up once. The CDR3 bases are TGTGCCAGCAGTAAGGGACAGCCAACTAATGAAAAACTGTTTTTT. The encoded protein is CASSKGQPTNEKLFF. The chain recombines TRBV2 with TRBJ1-4; 7 positions agree with TRBD1. J lost 0 bases, V lost 5 bases, and 3 bases had no gene match. Germline values: CDR1 SNHLY, CDR2 FYNNEI. The CDR3 runs 15 residues. The entire variable domain, with the rest obtained from reference TRBV2 and TRBJ1-4, is as follows: EPEVTQTPSHQVTQMGQEVILRCVPISNHLYFYWYRQILGQKVEFLVSFYNNEISEKSEIFDDQFSVERPDGSNFTLKIRSTKLEDSAMYFCASSKGQPTNEKLFFGSGTQLSVL.

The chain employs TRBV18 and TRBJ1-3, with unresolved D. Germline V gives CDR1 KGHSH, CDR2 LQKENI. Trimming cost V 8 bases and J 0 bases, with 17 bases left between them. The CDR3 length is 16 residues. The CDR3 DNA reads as TGTGCCAGCCTGACCTTTGCAGCCTTCTCTGGAAACACCATATATTTT. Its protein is CASLTFAAFSGNTIYF.